This T cell receptor beta chain was sequenced during a study of T cell repertoires in cytomegalovirus infection. The wider study: Well-studied HLA-B-restricted epitopes and recently identified HLA-C-restricted epitopes of CMV were both used in the study. Matching HLA type and CMV infection were both indicated by public TCR beta signatures.

Trimming pared 4 bases from V and 2 bases from J, leaving 18 bases between. This CDR3 has 16 amino acids. CDR1 and CDR2 from the germline V gene are LNHDA and SQIVND (reference sequence). This clonotype was counted a few times. Its target is not known. Overall study results and limits: Cumulated frequencies of public TCR beta families served to identify carriers of CMV plus the relevant HLA. The ex vivo response was dominated by HLA-C-restricted CMV-specific TCR beta clonotypes.

TCRdb passed the reads through MiXCR, listing each CDR3 protein once. The repertoire holds about 340,000 distinct CDR3 sequences, with just under 30% as singletons. This specimen was cultured PBMCs, taken from culture after CMV antigen stimulation. This chain links TRBV19 with TRBJ2-7; D is uncertain. This receptor was obtained from a human donor in good health (CMV status not recorded). Some clones in this sample may be carry-over from other donors' samples. Written as DNA, the CDR3 is TGTGCCAGTAGTAAAGGCGTCGGCTTCTTGGCCTACGAGCAGTACTTC. Translated: CASSKGVGFLAYEQYF.